The sequence of this TCR beta chain was determined in a study of cytomegalovirus exposure and HLA in healthy donors. Study results and limitations: A classifier reportedly called cytomegalovirus status with high sensitivity and specificity. CMV serostatus was the sole immune exposure data available. Cytomegalovirus association was listed for under 200 TCR beta chains. Later analysis showed TCR association rates varying by HLA locus, highest for DRB1 and lowest for HLA-C.

CDR3 length equals 11 residues. V lost 3 bases to trimming and J lost 9 bases, with 11 bases between them. Germline assignment: CDR1 SQVTM and CDR2 ANQGSEA. A word on this clone: Its antigen remains unidentified.

The PCR ran on 60 Vbeta and 13 Jbeta primers. Here immunoSEQ multiplex PCR was the method, and the copy in TCRdb shows in-frame clones only, minus some. The sample records more than 50,000 clones, around 80% being singletons. The source of this sequence is a woman in her 40s in good health and CMV-seropositive. The sequencing input was PBMCs. This chain uses TRBV29-1 with TRBJ1-1; unclear D gene. The CDR3 reads CSVDTRVKAFF. The CDR3 DNA reads TGCAGCGTTGATACGAGGGTTAAAGCTTTCTTT.